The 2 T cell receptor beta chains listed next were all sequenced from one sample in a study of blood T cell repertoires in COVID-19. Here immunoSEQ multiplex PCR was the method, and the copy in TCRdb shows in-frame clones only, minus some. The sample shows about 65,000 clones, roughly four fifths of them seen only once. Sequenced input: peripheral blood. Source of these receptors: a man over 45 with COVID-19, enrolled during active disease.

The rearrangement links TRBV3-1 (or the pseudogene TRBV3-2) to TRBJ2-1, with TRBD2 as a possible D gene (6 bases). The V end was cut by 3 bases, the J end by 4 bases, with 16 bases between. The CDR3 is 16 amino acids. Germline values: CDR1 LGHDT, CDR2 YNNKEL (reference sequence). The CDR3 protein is CASSQGVSGAYNEQFF. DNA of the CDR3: TGTGCCAGCAGCCAGGGGGTTAGCGGAGCTTACAATGAGCAGTTCTTC.

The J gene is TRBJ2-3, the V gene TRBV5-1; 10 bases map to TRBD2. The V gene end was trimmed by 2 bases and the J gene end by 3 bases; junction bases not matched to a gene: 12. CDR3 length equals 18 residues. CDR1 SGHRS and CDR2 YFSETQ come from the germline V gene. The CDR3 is CASSFHPSGRGSTDTQYF. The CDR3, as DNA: TGCGCCAGCAGCTTCCATCCTAGCGGGAGAGGGTCGACAGATACGCAGTATTTT.